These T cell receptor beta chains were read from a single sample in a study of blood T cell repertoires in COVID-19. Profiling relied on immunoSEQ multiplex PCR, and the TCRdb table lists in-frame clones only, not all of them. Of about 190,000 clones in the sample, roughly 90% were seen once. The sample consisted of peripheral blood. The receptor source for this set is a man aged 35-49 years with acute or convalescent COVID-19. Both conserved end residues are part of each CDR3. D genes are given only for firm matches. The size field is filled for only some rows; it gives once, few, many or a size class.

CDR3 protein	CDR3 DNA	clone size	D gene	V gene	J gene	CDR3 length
CASSLEGQGSLQETQYF	TGCGCCAGCAGCTTGGAGGGGCAGGGTTCTCTCCAAGAGACCCAGTACTTC	-	-	TRBV5-1	TRBJ2-5	17
CASRPGTGGVSPLHF	TGTGCCAGTAGGCCCGGGACAGGGGGCGTATCACCCCTCCACTTT	-	TRBD1	TRBV19	TRBJ1-6	15
CASSRERNTEAFF	TGTGCCAGCAGCCGAGAGCGGAACACTGAAGCTTTCTTT	-	-	TRBV13	TRBJ1-1	13
CASSFKILSYNSPLHF	TGTGCCAGCAGCTTCAAAATACTGAGCTATAATTCACCCCTCCACTTT	-	-	TRBV5-6	TRBJ1-6	16
CSGADSYDTIYF	TGCAGCGGGGCGGACAGCTACGACACCATATATTTT	-	-	TRBV29-1	TRBJ1-3	12
CASSHDRGNQPQHF	TGTGCCAGCAGCCATGACAGGGGGAATCAGCCCCAGCATTTT	few	TRBD1	TRBV6-8	TRBJ1-5	14
CAWSVPGTGEILNTEAFF	TGTGCCTGGAGTGTACCGGGGACAGGGGAGATTTTGAACACTGAAGCTTTCTTT	-	TRBD1	TRBV30	TRBJ1-1	18
CASSASRLPGQGHYNEQFF	TGTGCCAGCAGTGCCTCAAGGCTTCCGGGACAGGGCCACTACAATGAGCAGTTCTTC	-	TRBD1	TRBV2	TRBJ2-1	19
CASSIGGLAGGTGELFF	TGTGCCAGTAGTATAGGGGGATTAGCGGGGGGCACCGGGGAGCTGTTTTTT	-	TRBD2	TRBV19	TRBJ2-2	17
CASSYSAGEPEAFF	TGTGCCAGCAGTTACTCGGCGGGAGAGCCTGAAGCTTTCTTT	-	-	TRBV6-5	TRBJ1-1	14
CASSQNNRGIQYF	TGTGCCAGCAGCCAAAATAACAGGGGCATTCAGTACTTC	-	TRBD1	TRBV4-2	TRBJ2-4	13
CASKDRGGYTF	TGCGCCAGCAAAGATAGGGGTGGCTACACCTTC	-	-	TRBV23-1	TRBJ1-2	11
CASSLRESSYNSPLHF	TGTGCCAGCAGTTTGCGGGAAAGCTCCTATAATTCACCCCTCCACTTT	-	-	TRBV27	TRBJ1-6	16
CAGRFRSYNEQFF	TGTGCCGGCAGGTTCAGGTCCTACAATGAGCAGTTCTTC	-	-	TRBV28	TRBJ2-1	13
CASSRHRGGEQEKLFF	TGTGCCAGCAGCCGTCACAGGGGGGGAGAACAGGAAAAACTGTTTTTT	-	TRBD1	TRBV7-2	TRBJ1-4	16
CASSYPALTGGLTNEQFF	TGTGCCAGCAGTTACCCAGCCTTGACAGGGGGCCTTACGAATGAGCAGTTCTTC	-	TRBD1	TRBV6-2/TRBV6-3	TRBJ2-1	18
CASSSPTGTGYTF	TGTGCCAGCAGCTCGCCGACAGGTACTGGCTACACCTTC	-	-	TRBV7-9	TRBJ1-2	13
CASSLQGMREQYF	TGTGCCAGCAGTTTACAGGGGATGAGGGAGCAGTACTTC	-	-	TRBV12-3/TRBV12-4	TRBJ2-7	13
CASSSDSMGIQYF	TGTGCCAGCTCATCGGACAGTATGGGCATTCAGTACTTC	-	-	TRBV18	TRBJ2-4	13
CASSLAWTLFEQFF	TGTGCCAGCAGCTTAGCATGGACATTATTTGAGCAGTTCTTC	-	-	TRBV11-2	TRBJ2-1	14
CASSAGQGRSGNTIYF	TGTGCCAGCAGCGCGGGACAGGGACGCTCTGGAAACACCATATATTTT	-	TRBD1	TRBV5-4	TRBJ1-3	16
CASTPTITGNTEAFF	TGCGCCAGCACACCGACCATTACGGGGAACACTGAAGCTTTCTTT	-	-	TRBV4-1	TRBJ1-1	15
CASSEGQDANYGYTF	TGTGCCAGCAGCGAGGGACAGGACGCTAACTATGGCTACACCTTC	-	TRBD1	TRBV7-9	TRBJ1-2	15
CASSPRSGGAGYGYTF	TGTGCCAGCAGTCCAAGGTCAGGGGGCGCTGGCTATGGCTACACCTTC	-	TRBD1	TRBV11-1	TRBJ1-2	16
CATSDMTGWGYNEQFF	TGTGCCACCAGTGATATGACAGGGTGGGGCTACAATGAGCAGTTCTTC	-	TRBD1	TRBV24-1	TRBJ2-1	16
CASSPQGGAFETQYF	TGTGCCAGCAGCCCTCAGGGGGGCGCTTTTGAGACCCAGTACTTC	-	-	TRBV7-6	TRBJ2-5	15
CATSGGTGSVTGELFF	TGTGCCACCAGTGGGGGGACAGGGAGTGTCACCGGGGAGCTGTTTTTT	few	TRBD1	TRBV24-1	TRBJ2-2	16
CASSLLGTGTGELFF	TGTGCCAGCAGCTTACTCGGAACGGGGACCGGGGAGCTGTTTTTT	-	-	TRBV7-2	TRBJ2-2	15
CASSLFPGEPQHF	TGCGCCAGCAGCTTGTTCCCGGGAGAGCCCCAGCATTTT	-	-	TRBV5-1	TRBJ1-5	13
CATWSDGYTF	TGTGCCACCTGGTCGGATGGCTACACCTTC	once	-	TRBV24-1	TRBJ1-2	10
CASSLASSGPTDTQYF	TGTGCCAGCAGCTTGGCGTCTAGCGGACCCACAGATACGCAGTATTTT	-	TRBD2	TRBV5-4	TRBJ2-3	16
CATLLPYEQYF	TGCGCCACCCTCCTTCCCTACGAGCAGTACTTC	-	-	TRBV23-1	TRBJ2-7	11
CASSSQGNGANVLTF	TGTGCCAGCAGCTCACAGGGAAATGGGGCCAACGTCCTGACTTTC	-	-	TRBV25-1	TRBJ2-6	15
CSVGYGDNYGYTF	TGCAGCGTTGGTTACGGGGATAACTATGGCTACACCTTC	-	-	TRBV29-1	TRBJ1-2	13
CASAPGGWGLF	TGTGCCAGCGCTCCCGGAGGGTGGGGACTCTTC	-	-	TRBV2	TRBJ2-1	11
CASSLGGGTDTQYF	TGTGCCAGCAGTTTGGGGGGGGGCACAGATACGCAGTATTTT	-	TRBD2	TRBV27	TRBJ2-3	14
CASSLARAGGYNEQFF	TGTGCCAGCAGCTTAGCTAGGGCGGGGGGCTACAATGAGCAGTTCTTC	-	TRBD2	TRBV7-2	TRBJ2-1	16
CASSSTGGVGYGYTF	TGTGCCAGCAGCTCTACCGGGGGAGTAGGGTATGGCTACACCTTC	-	-	TRBV5-6	TRBJ1-2	15
CASSAGPGGHRSYNEQFF	TGTGCCAGCAGCGCGGGCCCCGGGGGGCACCGCTCCTACAATGAGCAGTTCTTC	-	-	TRBV7-3	TRBJ2-1	18
CASSLSTPFNEQYF	TGTGCCAGCAGCTTATCAACACCTTTCAACGAGCAGTACTTC	once	-	TRBV7-9	TRBJ2-7	14
CASSSRGGYTF	TGTGCCAGCAGCTCCCGAGGTGGCTACACCTTC	-	-	TRBV7-2	TRBJ1-2	11
CASSVERDNSPLHF	TGTGCCAGCAGTGTAGAACGGGATAATTCACCCCTCCACTTT	-	-	TRBV2	TRBJ1-6	14
CASSIWGPSTDTQYF	TGTGCCAGCAGCATTTGGGGGCCCAGCACAGATACGCAGTATTTT	-	-	TRBV14	TRBJ2-3	15
CASSADRGQGEQFF	TGTGCCAGCAGCGCAGACAGGGGGCAGGGTGAGCAGTTCTTC	-	TRBD1	TRBV7-9	TRBJ2-1	14
CSVAGQVNTGELFF	TGCAGCGTGGCGGGACAGGTTAACACCGGGGAGCTGTTTTTT	-	TRBD1	TRBV29-1	TRBJ2-2	14
CASSQEEAREQYF	TGCGCCAGCAGCCAAGAGGAAGCGCGCGAGCAGTACTTC	-	-	TRBV4-1	TRBJ2-7	13
CASSEGATFADTQYF	TGCGCCAGCAGCGAAGGGGCTACCTTCGCAGATACGCAGTATTTT	once	-	TRBV10-1	TRBJ2-3	15
CASSSQGPNTEAFF	TGTGCCAGCTCATCACAGGGGCCGAACACTGAAGCTTTCTTT	-	TRBD1	TRBV18	TRBJ1-1	14
CATSDGAPSSYEQYF	TGTGCCACCAGTGACGGAGCCCCTAGCTCCTACGAGCAGTACTTC	-	-	TRBV24-1	TRBJ2-7	15
CASSYSAGEAFF	TGTGCCAGCAGTTACTCCGCCGGTGAAGCTTTCTTT	once	-	TRBV6-5	TRBJ1-1	12
CASSSGWTRGTDTQYF	TGTGCCAGCAGTTCTGGCTGGACTAGGGGGACAGATACGCAGTATTTT	-	-	TRBV27	TRBJ2-3	16
CASSPRTSYSTDTQYF	TGTGCCAGCAGCCCCCGGACTTCCTATAGCACAGATACGCAGTATTTT	-	-	TRBV14	TRBJ2-3	16
CASRVTGGSPLHF	TGTGCCAGTAGAGTCACAGGGGGCTCACCCCTCCACTTT	-	TRBD1	TRBV19	TRBJ1-6	13
CASKRQGVNADTQYF	TGTGCCAGCAAGCGACAGGGTGTTAACGCAGATACGCAGTATTTT	-	TRBD1	TRBV27	TRBJ2-3	15
CATRQGSYNEQFF	TGTGCGACACGGCAGGGCTCCTACAATGAGCAGTTCTTC	-	-	TRBV7-9	TRBJ2-1	13
CASSPIPGSLQETQYF	TGTGCCAGCAGCCCGATTCCAGGTTCCCTACAAGAGACCCAGTACTTC	-	-	TRBV5-4	TRBJ2-5	16
CASSERFIMGPNNSPLHF	TGTGCCAGCAGTGAAAGGTTCATCATGGGGCCCAATAATTCACCCCTCCACTTT	-	-	TRBV6-1	TRBJ1-6	18